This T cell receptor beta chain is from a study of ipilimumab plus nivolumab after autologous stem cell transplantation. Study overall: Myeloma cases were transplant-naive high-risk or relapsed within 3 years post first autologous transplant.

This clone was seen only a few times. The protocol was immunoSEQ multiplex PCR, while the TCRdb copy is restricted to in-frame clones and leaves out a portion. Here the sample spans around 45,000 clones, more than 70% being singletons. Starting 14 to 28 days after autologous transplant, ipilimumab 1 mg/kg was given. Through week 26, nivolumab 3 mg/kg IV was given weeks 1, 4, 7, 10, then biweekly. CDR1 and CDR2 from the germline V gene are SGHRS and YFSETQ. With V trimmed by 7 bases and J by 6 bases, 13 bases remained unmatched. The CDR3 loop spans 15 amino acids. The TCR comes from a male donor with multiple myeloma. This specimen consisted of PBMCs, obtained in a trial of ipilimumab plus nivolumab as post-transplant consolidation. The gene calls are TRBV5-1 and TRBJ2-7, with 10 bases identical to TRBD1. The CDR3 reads CASSLEATGGSEQYF. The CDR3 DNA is TGCGCCAGCTCCCTGGAGGCGACAGGGGGCAGCGAGCAGTACTTC.